A selection of T cell receptor beta chains follows, all from one sample in a study of blood T cell repertoires in COVID-19. The assay was immunoSEQ multiplex PCR, and TCRdb's table has in-frame clones only and misses some. Here the sample spans about 360,000 clones, around nine tenths being singletons. Sequenced input: peripheral blood. These receptors all stem from a human donor in a cohort sampled during active COVID-19. CDR3s include the opening cysteine and the closing phenylalanine or tryptophan. D genes are given only for firm matches. Not every row has a clone size; where given, it reads once, few, many or a size class.

J,D,size,V,DNA,CDR3
TRBJ1-2,TRBD1,once,TRBV28,TGTGCCAGCACCTCCCCGGACAGGGTTTATGGCTACACCTTC,CASTSPDRVYGYTF
TRBJ2-1,-,-,TRBV7-3,TGTGCCAGCAGCGTCGACAGTTACAATGAGCAGTTCTTC,CASSVDSYNEQFF
TRBJ2-3,TRBD1,few,TRBV18,TGTGCCAGCTCATTAGCTGGGGACAGGGCTGATACGCAGTATTTT,CASSLAGDRADTQYF
TRBJ1-2,-,once,TRBV19,TGTGCCAGTACCGAGCGGTGGAGGAAGGGGGGGAACTATGGCTACACCTTC,CASTERWRKGGNYGYTF
TRBJ1-2,-,-,TRBV5-1,TGCGCCAGCAGCTCGCTGGACAGTAACTATGGCTACACCTTC,CASSSLDSNYGYTF
TRBJ1-2,-,-,TRBV30,TGTGCCTGGAGTTCGGCAGGGGAGGGCTACACCTTC,CAWSSAGEGYTF
TRBJ2-7,TRBD1,-,TRBV14,TGTGCCAGCAGCCTTTCGACAGGGGGATCCTACGAGCAGTACTTC,CASSLSTGGSYEQYF
TRBJ2-7,-,-,TRBV2,TGTGCCAGCAGCTTCCGGGACAAGCAGTACTTC,CASSFRDKQYF
TRBJ2-7,TRBD2,-,TRBV13,TGTGCCAGCAGCCATCAACGGAGGGGGACTAGCGGGATCTACGAGCAGTACTTC,CASSHQRRGTSGIYEQYF
TRBJ2-3,TRBD1,-,TRBV30,TGTGCCTGGAGTCCGAGAAGGGGGCGCACAGATACGCAGTATTTT,CAWSPRRGRTDTQYF
TRBJ2-1,-,-,TRBV6-6,TGTGCCAGCAGTTACTCGAGGAATGAGCAGTTCTTC,CASSYSRNEQFF
TRBJ2-3,-,-,TRBV3-1/TRBV3-2,TGTGCCAGCAGCCAAGCGGGTCGAAATTTTGTGGATACGCAGTATTTT,CASSQAGRNFVDTQYF
TRBJ2-7,-,-,TRBV29-1,TGCAGCGTTGATGCGGAGGACCGCTACGAGCAGTACTTC,CSVDAEDRYEQYF
TRBJ1-2,TRBD1,-,TRBV30,TGTGCCTGGAGCCGGGACAGGCCCTATGGCTACACCTTC,CAWSRDRPYGYTF
TRBJ2-7,-,once,TRBV30,TGTGCCCGGTCCGGACTGGGATCCTACGAGCAGTACTTC,CARSGLGSYEQYF
TRBJ2-1,TRBD2,-,TRBV18,TGTGCCAGCTCCCCCAGCGGGGGCCCTTACAATGAGCAGTTCTTC,CASSPSGGPYNEQFF
TRBJ2-1,TRBD2,once,TRBV7-3,TGTGCCAGCAGCCCAACCCCGACTAGCGGGCATATTATCAATGAGCAGTTCTTC,CASSPTPTSGHIINEQFF
TRBJ2-1,TRBD2,-,TRBV11-1,TGTGCCAGCAGCCTGACCGGGACTAGCGGGTACAATGAGCAGTTCTTC,CASSLTGTSGYNEQFF
TRBJ2-1,TRBD2,-,TRBV4-1,TGCGCCAGCAGTCCCGGACTAGCGGGGAGCTATGAGCAGTTCTTC,CASSPGLAGSYEQFF
TRBJ1-1,-,-,TRBV2,TGTGCCAGCAGTGAAGCAGGGGGGGTTTTGTATGAGAAAGAAGCTTTCTTT,CASSEAGGVLYEKEAFF
TRBJ2-5,TRBD2,-,TRBV7-6,TGTGCCAGCAGCCAAACCGGGGGGATCGGCGGCGAGACCCAGTACTTC,CASSQTGGIGGETQYF
TRBJ1-6,-,-,TRBV5-1,TGCGCCAGCAGCTTGGAGACTGATTCACCCCTCCACTTT,CASSLETDSPLHF
TRBJ1-5,-,-,TRBV5-4,TGTGCCAGCAGCTTGGGCAGGGATGGTCAGCCCCAGCATTTT,CASSLGRDGQPQHF
TRBJ2-7,-,-,TRBV7-6,TGTGCCAGCAGCCCCCGTCGATGGGAGGCCTACGAGCAGTACTTC,CASSPRRWEAYEQYF
TRBJ1-5,-,-,TRBV28,TGTGCCAGCAGTTTAGTTGTAGTCGGGCCCCAGCATTTT,CASSLVVVGPQHF
TRBJ2-2,TRBD2,-,TRBV28,TGTGCCAGCAGTTTACGGCGGGAGATAAACACCGGGGAGCTGTTTTTT,CASSLRREINTGELFF
TRBJ1-1,-,once,TRBV21-1,TGTGCCAGCAGCCGGGACACTGAAGCTTTCTTT,CASSRDTEAFF
TRBJ2-7,TRBD2,-,TRBV6-4,TGTGCCAGCAGTGACTCGAGGCTACAGAGCGGGGCCTACGAGCAGTACTTC,CASSDSRLQSGAYEQYF
TRBJ2-2,-,-,TRBV30,TGTGCCTGGACCACCAGGGTTGGGGAGCTGTTTTTT,CAWTTRVGELFF
TRBJ2-3,-,-,TRBV7-6,TGTGCCAGCAGCTTACTTGGCGGGGGCTCTTGGGATACGCAGTATTTT,CASSLLGGGSWDTQYF
TRBJ1-2,-,few,TRBV30,TGTGCCTGGAGTGGGGGGGAGGGCTACACCTTC,CAWSGGEGYTF
TRBJ2-7,TRBD1,once,TRBV19,TGTGCCAGTAGTACATCGACAGGGTACCCCTACGAGCAGTACTTC,CASSTSTGYPYEQYF
TRBJ1-4,TRBD1,-,TRBV9,TGTGCCAGCAGCCCCTCTTGGGACAGGGGTTCAACTAATGAAAAACTGTTTTTT,CASSPSWDRGSTNEKLFF
TRBJ2-6,-,-,TRBV27,TGTGCCAGCAGTTCTACAGGGAGTGGGGCCAACGTCCTGACTTTC,CASSSTGSGANVLTF
TRBJ1-5,-,-,TRBV10-3,TGTGCCATCAGTGAGTCGGGAGCGGGTCAGCCCCAGCATTTT,CAISESGAGQPQHF
TRBJ2-7,-,-,TRBV29-1,TGCAGCGTTGGAAGGACAGTGGGAACTTACGAGCAGTACTTC,CSVGRTVGTYEQYF
TRBJ1-1,-,-,TRBV10-3,TGTGCCATCAGCGGGGGTGAAGAGAGCACTGAAGCTTTCTTT,CAISGGEESTEAFF
TRBJ1-2,-,-,TRBV5-1,TGCGCCAGCAGCTTGGAGTACAGAGCTAACTATGGCTACACCTTC,CASSLEYRANYGYTF
TRBJ2-7,TRBD1,-,TRBV5-4,TGTGCCAGCAGCTTGGGGGACAGAGAGGGGGAGCAGTACTTC,CASSLGDREGEQYF
TRBJ2-3,TRBD2,-,TRBV29-1,TGCAGCGCAGGTCGACTAGCGGGAGGCCGTAATACGCAGTATTTT,CSAGRLAGGRNTQYF
TRBJ1-5,-,-,TRBV7-9,TGTGCCAGCAGCTTAGGGGGAGGGAATCAGCCCCAGCATTTT,CASSLGGGNQPQHF
TRBJ1-5,-,-,TRBV18,TGTGCCAGCTCACCCGGCGGGGATCAGCCCCAGCATTTT,CASSPGGDQPQHF
TRBJ1-1,-,-,TRBV5-1,TGCGCCAGCAGATCCGGACTGATCATGAACACTGAAGCTTTCTTT,CASRSGLIMNTEAFF
TRBJ1-1,-,-,TRBV15,TGTGCCACCAGCAACTCGCACGGCACTGAAGCTTTCTTT,CATSNSHGTEAFF
TRBJ2-4,TRBD1,-,TRBV7-9,TGTGCCAGCAGCCTTTTTGACAGGGTCAAAAACATTCAGTACTTC,CASSLFDRVKNIQYF
TRBJ2-3,TRBD2,-,TRBV12-3/TRBV12-4,TGTGCCAGCGCGCGGGGGGACTGGGAGTATTTT,CASARGDWEYF
TRBJ1-1,TRBD1,-,TRBV18,TGTGCCAGCTCACCAGTCCCGGGACAGGGTTCAGAAGCTTTCTTT,CASSPVPGQGSEAFF
TRBJ1-5,TRBD1,-,TRBV27,TGTGCCAGCAGAGTTGGACAGGGCGGTCAGCCCCAGCATTTT,CASRVGQGGQPQHF
TRBJ1-6,-,-,TRBV28,TGTGCCAGCATCCCGTTGGGGGCTCGGTCACCCCTCCACTTT,CASIPLGARSPLHF
TRBJ2-7,-,-,TRBV7-2,TGTGCCAGCAGCTTAGCGACAGTTGGGTTCCGCTACGAGCAGTACTTC,CASSLATVGFRYEQYF
TRBJ1-5,TRBD1,once,TRBV2,TGTGCCAGCAGTGGCTACAGGGGGGGCAATCAGCCCCAGCATTTT,CASSGYRGGNQPQHF
TRBJ2-3,TRBD2,-,TRBV6-6,TGTGCCAGCAGAAATACACTAGCGGGGAGCACAGATACGCAGTATTTT,CASRNTLAGSTDTQYF
TRBJ2-7,-,-,TRBV5-1,TGCGCCAGCAGCTTGACGGGACAACCTCTCGAGCAGTACTTC,CASSLTGQPLEQYF
TRBJ2-7,-,-,TRBV7-9,TGTGCCAGCAGCCCGGACATCAACGCCTACGAGCAGTACTTC,CASSPDINAYEQYF
TRBJ2-1,TRBD1,-,TRBV11-3,TGTGCCAGCAGCCCGCGACAGGGTAGATACAATGAGCAGTTCTTC,CASSPRQGRYNEQFF
TRBJ2-1,-,-,TRBV7-9,TGTGCCAGCAGCTTAGTGCCAGCGGGTACCTACAATGAGCAGTTCTTC,CASSLVPAGTYNEQFF
TRBJ2-5,-,-,TRBV2,TGTGCCAGCAGGGCGACAACACAAGAGACCCAGTACTTC,CASRATTQETQYF
TRBJ2-7,TRBD1,-,TRBV5-4,TGTGCCAGCAGCGACCGGGACAGGGGATTCTACGAGCAGTACTTC,CASSDRDRGFYEQYF
TRBJ2-1,-,-,TRBV7-3,TGTGCCAGCAGCTTAAACCGCCCCACGATTTTTAGGGGGAGCTCCTACAATGAGCAGTTCTTC,CASSLNRPTIFRGSSYNEQFF